These 21 T cell receptor beta chains originate from one sample sequenced in a study of tumor and adjacent non-tumor tissue in lung cancer. No cell sorting was done before RNA was extracted from the tissue. This non-tumor lung sample came from over 3 cm beyond the tumor edge. Three rounds of nested PCR, following a modified ARM-PCR protocol, produced the TCRbeta library. TCRdb reprocessed the multiplex PCR reads via MiXCR and lists one record per CDR3 protein. The sample has 50,000 or so distinct CDR3 sequences; 70% to 80% are singletons. The sample consisted of distant non-tumor lung tissue. Receptor source: a woman aged 60-70 years with non-small cell lung cancer.

As to this clonotype: Germline is not matched at one junction end, which may reflect a read error. The genes are TRBV12-3 or TRBV12-4 and TRBJ2-1, with D unclear. Matching the DNA end better, TRBJ2-7 makes the J call doubtful. There are 12 residues in the CDR3. The CDR3 nucleotides are TGTGTCAGCAGTTCGGATAGCCGTGAGCAGTACTTC. This codes for CVSSSDSREQYF.

As to this clonotype: Without the conserved terminal phenylalanine or tryptophan, this CDR3 likely stems from a read error. The V and J genes are TRBV6-2 or TRBV6-3 and TRBJ2-3; TRBD1 matches 7 bases. Germline V CDR1 and CDR2: MNHEY, SVGEGT. This CDR3 has 16 residues. Written as DNA, the CDR3 is TGTGTCAGCAGCCAAACTGGACAGGCTGGCACAGATACGCAGTATTCT. It is translated as CVSSQTGQAGTDTQYS.

In regard to this clonotype: The junction differs from germline at one of its ends, possibly a read error. In DNA form, the CDR3 reads TGTGCCAGCAGCCAAGATTGGGCAGGGCAGGGTTACGAGCAGTACTTC. This translates into CASSQDWAGQGYEQYF. This chain joins TRBV4-3 and TRBJ2-7; a weak D match, TRBD1 (5 bases). From germline, CDR1 is LGHNA and CDR2 YSLEER. The CDR3 contains 16 residues.

The genes are TRBV6-2 or TRBV6-3 and TRBJ2-7, with 9 bases fitting TRBD1. The CDR3 contains 16 residues. Germline V CDR1 and CDR2: MNHEY, SVGEGT. With V trimmed by 5 bases and J by 5 bases, 13 bases remained unmatched. The CDR3 DNA reads TGTGCCAGCAGTGACGGGACAGGGAAAGTATCCCACGAGCAGTACTTC. Translation: CASSDGTGKVSHEQYF.

The chain carries TRBV11-2 and TRBJ2-3, with a weak D call TRBD1 (5 bases). The CDR3 totals 15 residues. Trimming shortened V by 5 bases and J by 5 bases, and 17 bases separated the two germline ends. CDR1 SGHAT and CDR2 FQNNGV come from the germline V gene. CDR3 coding DNA: TGTGCCAGCAGCCAACTGGACAAGGAGAAAGATACGCAGTATTTT. Amino acids: CASSQLDKEKDTQYF.

Remarks on this clonotype: A read error may be the cause here, since a much bigger clone is one base away. This chain joins TRBV20-1 and TRBJ1-2; TRBD1 might be the D (5 bases). Germline V gene data show CDR1 as DFQATT and CDR2 as SNEGSKA (reference sequence). This CDR3 region has 12 residues. Trimming stripped 8 bases from V and 7 bases from J, with 17 bases between. In DNA form, the CDR3 reads TGCAGTCCGAATAGGCAGGGCGGTGGCTACACCTTC. This sequence encodes CSPNRQGGGYTF.

On this clonotype itself: A read error is likely, as this CDR3 ends without the conserved phenylalanine or tryptophan. V usage is TRBV4-3 and J usage is TRBJ2-2, with 7 bases identical to TRBD2. This CDR3 spans 16 amino acids. From germline, CDR1 is LGHNA and CDR2 YSLEER. The CDR3 is CASSKGPAGNTGGLFV. CDR3 nucleotide sequence: TGCGCCAGCAGCAAAGGGCCAGCGGGAAACACCGGGGGGCTGTTTGTT.

The chain recombines TRBV11-2 with TRBJ1-4; the D is unclear. Trimming left V 3 bases short and J 3 bases short, with 8 bases between. This CDR3 region has 14 residues. Per germline, CDR1 SGHAT and CDR2 FQNNGV. Here the CDR3 DNA reads TGTGCCAGCAGCTTTACTGCAGCTAATGAAAAACTGTTTTTT. Translation gives CASSFTAANEKLFF.

This chain connects TRBV6-2 or TRBV6-3 to TRBJ2-3; D is tentatively TRBD1 or TRBD2 (5 bases each). The CDR3 is 15 residues long. Trimming removed 5 bases at V and 4 bases at J, with 16 bases between. Per the germline V gene, CDR1 is MNHEY and CDR2 is SVGEGT. The CDR3 DNA reads as TGTGCCAGCAGTCCGGACGAGGGGCTTGCAGATACGCAGTATTTT. Protein product: CASSPDEGLADTQYF.

Comments on this clonotype: The junction departs from germline at one end; a sequencing error may be responsible. V and J are TRBV12-3 or TRBV12-4 and TRBJ1-1; the D is unclear. The CDR3 is made up of 13 amino acids. CDR3 nucleotide sequence: TGTGCCAGTAGTTCCCAGGTTAGTACTGAAGCTTTCTTT. The encoded protein is CASSSQVSTEAFF.

The chain links TRBV29-1 to TRBJ2-3; D might be TRBD2 (6 bases). Per the germline V gene, CDR1 is SQVTM and CDR2 is ANQGSEA. This CDR3 is built from 11 residues. Trimming left V 3 bases short and J 12 bases short, with 13 bases between. CDR3 coding DNA: TGCAGCGTTGAGGAGGGAGAAACACAGTATTTT. Translated, it gives CSVEEGETQYF.

Turning to this clonotype: The junction and the germline gene differ at one end; a read error may be behind it. V gene TRBV6-2 or TRBV6-3 combines with J gene TRBJ1-2; TRBD1 agrees at 10 bases. Germline CDR1 MNHEY, CDR2 SVGEGT. CDR3 size: 15 residues. The DNA of the CDR3 is TGTGCCAGCAGTTACCGCGACAGGGGGCTCGGTGGTTACAACTTC. It encodes CASSYRDRGLGGYNF.

In regard to this clonotype: A much larger clonotype is one base distant, so this may be a read error. V is TRBV7-9 and J is TRBJ2-3; the D is unclear. The CDR3 has 12 amino acids. The germline gives CDR1 SEHNR, CDR2 FQNEAQ (reference sequence). V was cut by 3 bases and J by 5 bases, with 6 bases left in between. DNA for the CDR3: TGTGCCAGCAGCTTTACCCTAGATACGCAGTATTTT. It codes for CASSFTLDTQYF.

On this clonotype: One end of the junction varies from germline; a read error may be responsible. This chain uses TRBV28 with TRBJ1-1; D not certain. Germline-derived CDR1 and CDR2 are MDHEN and SYDVKM. There are 15 residues in the CDR3. The CDR3 sequence is CASSFLPHAYTEAFF. The CDR3 DNA is TGTGCCAGCAGTTTTTTGCCTCATGCCTACACTGAAGCTTTTTTT.

This clonotype has a handful of counts. Since a much larger clone is just one base distant, this may be a read error. The V gene is TRBV6-2 or TRBV6-3, the J gene TRBJ2-3; 10 nucleotides line up with TRBD2. Germline V lookup: CDR1 MNHEY, CDR2 SVGEGT. The junction had 15 bases not matched to a gene; V was cut back by 10 bases and J by 5 bases. This CDR3 region has 16 residues. The CDR3: CAITAVHLAGEDTQYF. DNA of the CDR3: TGTGCCATCACCGCCGTTCACCTAGCGGGAGAAGATACGCAGTATTTT.

On this clonotype: The germline gene is not matched at one end of the junction; a read error may be the cause. The CDR3 DNA follows: TGTGCCAGCAGCCAAGAGACCTGGACAGGGGCCTATGAGCAGTACTTC. It yields the protein CASSQETWTGAYEQYF. The chain joins TRBV14 to TRBJ2-7; 9 nucleotides agree with TRBD1. This CDR3 contains 16 residues. Germline values: CDR1 SGHDN, CDR2 FVKESK.

This clonotype was picked up a small number of times. This may be a read error: a much more frequent sequence differs by one nucleotide. No conserved phenylalanine or tryptophan is present at the end of the CDR3, so a read error is the likely explanation. The chain couples TRBV6-1 to TRBJ2-6, with unresolved D. The CDR3 runs 12 residues. Per the germline V gene, CDR1 is MNHNS and CDR2 is SASEGT. Trimming stripped 8 bases from V and 4 bases from J, with 6 bases between. CDR3: CASRVGANVLTL. The CDR3 region has the DNA TGTGCCAGCCGGGTCGGGGCCAACGTCCTGACTCTC.

The chain has TRBV10-1 and TRBJ2-3; D is ambiguous. There are 13 residues in the CDR3. V gave up 4 bases and J gave up 15 bases, with 20 bases separating them. Germline lookup yields CDR1 WNHNN and CDR2 SYGVQD (reference sequence). In nucleotides, the CDR3 is TGCGCCAGCAGTGTTGGGTTGGCAGATACACACTATTTT. This codes for CASSVGLADTHYF.

Worth noting for this clonotype: The junction and the germline gene differ at one end; a read error may be behind it. V is TRBV11-2 and J is TRBJ2-7; 8 bases match TRBD1. Looked up from germline, CDR1 is SGHAT and CDR2 is FQNNGV. This CDR3 is 13 amino acids long. CDR3: CVSRRQGFYEQYF. DNA for the CDR3: TGTGTCAGCCGGAGACAGGGGTTCTACGAGCAGTACTTC.

A remark on this clonotype: A read error may be the cause here, since a much bigger clone is one base away. V is TRBV30 and J is TRBJ2-5; TRBD2 matches at 11 bases. This CDR3 is 14 amino acids long. Germline values: CDR1 GTSNPN, CDR2 SVGIG (reference sequence). CDR3 in DNA: TGTGTGACTAGCGGGGAGGAGTACCAAGAGACCCAGTACTTC. Its protein is CVTSGEEYQETQYF.

Note on this clonotype: Mismatch with germline at one junction end may stem from a read error. This chain joins TRBV6-5 and TRBJ2-5; D is unresolved. Germline V CDR1 and CDR2: MNHEY, SVGAGI. The CDR3 contains 14 residues. The chain's CDR3 is CASGAQVEEETQYF. The CDR3 coding sequence is TGTGCCAGCGGTGCCCAGGTAGAGGAAGAGACACAGTACTTC.